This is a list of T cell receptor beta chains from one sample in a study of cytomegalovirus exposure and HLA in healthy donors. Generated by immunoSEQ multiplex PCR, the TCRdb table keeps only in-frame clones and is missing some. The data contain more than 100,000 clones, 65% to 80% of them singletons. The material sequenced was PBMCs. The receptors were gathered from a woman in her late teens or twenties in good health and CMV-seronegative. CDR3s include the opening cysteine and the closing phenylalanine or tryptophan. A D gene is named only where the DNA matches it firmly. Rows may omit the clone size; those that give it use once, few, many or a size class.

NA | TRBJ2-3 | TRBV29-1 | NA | CSVLGGATQYF | TGCAGCGTCCTAGGGGGTGCTACGCAGTATTTT
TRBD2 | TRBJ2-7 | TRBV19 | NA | CASRSSGSSYEQYF | TGTGCCAGTAGGTCTAGCGGGAGCTCCTACGAGCAGTACTTC
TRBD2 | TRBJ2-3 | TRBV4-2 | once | CASSQAGERGDTQYF | TGTGCCAGCAGCCAGGCCGGAGAGCGGGGGGATACGCAGTATTTT
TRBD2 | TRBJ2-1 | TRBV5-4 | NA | CASSFGLAGAYNEQFF | TGTGCCAGCAGCTTCGGACTAGCGGGAGCGTACAATGAGCAGTTCTTC
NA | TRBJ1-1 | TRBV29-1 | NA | CSVARTRNTEAFF | TGCAGCGTTGCCCGAACCAGGAACACTGAAGCTTTCTTT
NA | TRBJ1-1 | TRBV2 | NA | CASSIVAGAFF | TGTGCCAGCAGTATCGTAGCGGGAGCTTTCTTT
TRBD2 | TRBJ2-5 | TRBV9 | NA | CASSANGGSWETQYF | TGTGCCAGCAGCGCCAACGGCGGGAGTTGGGAGACCCAGTACTTC
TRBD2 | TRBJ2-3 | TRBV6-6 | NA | CASRREAPGTDTQYF | TGTGCCAGCAGGCGGGAGGCCCCGGGCACAGATACGCAGTATTTT
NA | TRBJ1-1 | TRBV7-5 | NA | CVRSLGATWSVTEAFF | TGTGTCAGAAGCTTAGGGGCCACATGGTCGGTCACTGAAGCTTTCTTT
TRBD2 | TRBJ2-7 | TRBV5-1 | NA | CASTIAGGPYEQYF | TGCGCCAGCACCATAGCGGGAGGGCCGTACGAGCAGTACTTC
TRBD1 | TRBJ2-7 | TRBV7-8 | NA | CASSPWTGDPYEQYF | TGTGCCAGCAGCCCTTGGACAGGGGATCCCTACGAGCAGTACTTC
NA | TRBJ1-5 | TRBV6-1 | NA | CASRTGSNQPQHF | TGTGCCAGCAGAACAGGTAGCAATCAGCCCCAGCATTTT
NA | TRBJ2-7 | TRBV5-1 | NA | CASSPGSSILYEQYF | TGCGCCAGCAGCCCCGGGAGTTCGATCCTCTACGAGCAGTACTTC
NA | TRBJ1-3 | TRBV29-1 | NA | CSVAENSRGNTIYF | TGCAGCGTTGCGGAGAACTCGAGAGGAAACACCATATATTTT
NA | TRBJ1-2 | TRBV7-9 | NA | CASSLVTGINYGYTF | TGTGCCAGCAGCTTAGTTACAGGGATCAACTATGGCTACACCTTC
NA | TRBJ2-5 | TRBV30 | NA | CVWSVRDKVPKKETQYF | TGTGTCTGGAGTGTCCGGGACAAGGTCCCTAAAAAAGAGACCCAGTACTTC
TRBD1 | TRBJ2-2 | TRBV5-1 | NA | CASTRTGGDTGELFF | TGCGCCAGCACCCGAACAGGGGGAGACACCGGGGAGCTGTTTTTT
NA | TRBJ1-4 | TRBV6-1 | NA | CASRLGLERVKLFF | TGTGCCAGCAGACTAGGACTTGAGAGGGTGAAACTGTTTTTT
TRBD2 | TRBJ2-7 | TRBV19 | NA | CASSRTSGTYEQYF | TGTGCCAGTAGTCGGACTAGCGGGACCTACGAGCAGTACTTC
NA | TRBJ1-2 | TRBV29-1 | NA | CSVDTTIHGYTF | TGCAGCGTTGATACAACCATCCATGGCTACACCTTC
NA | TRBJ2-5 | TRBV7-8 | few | CASSSRGQETQYF | TGTGCCAGCAGCTCCAGGGGACAAGAGACCCAGTACTTC
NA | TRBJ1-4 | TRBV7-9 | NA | CASSSAGLSPGEKLFF | TGTGCCAGCAGCTCCGCGGGCCTATCACCCGGTGAAAAACTGTTTTTT
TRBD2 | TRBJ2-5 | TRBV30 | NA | CAWSGLAGETQYF | TGTGCCTGGAGTGGACTAGCGGGAGAGACCCAGTACTTC
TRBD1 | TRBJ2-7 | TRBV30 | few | CAWSNPPGTGPSYEQYF | TGTGCCTGGAGTAACCCGCCGGGGACAGGGCCCTCCTACGAGCAGTACTTC
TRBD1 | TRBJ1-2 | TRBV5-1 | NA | CASSLGGQANYGYTF | TGCGCCAGCAGCTTGGGTGGACAGGCCAACTATGGCTACACCTTC
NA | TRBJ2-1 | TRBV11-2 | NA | CASSLRQGRDEQFF | TGTGCCAGCAGCTTACGGCAGGGGAGGGATGAGCAGTTCTTC
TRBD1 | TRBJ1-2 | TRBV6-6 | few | CASSYGQGGNYGYTF | TGTGCCAGCAGTTATGGACAGGGAGGGAACTATGGCTACACCTTC